This T cell receptor beta chain was documented in a study of early T cells in non-severe SARS-CoV-2 infection. For the study at large: The sequenced material was bulk RNA from unsorted whole blood, and its chains were unpaired.

For this clonotype: No antigen is known for it.

Unique molecular identifiers were attached to individual cDNA molecules. TCRdb re-analysed the 5' RACE reads in MiXCR, keeping a single row per CDR3 protein. The repertoire has some 71,000 distinct CDR3 sequences, roughly 10% of them found once; the top ten carry about 6%. The germline V and J ends were trimmed by 2 bases and 2 bases, with 12 bases remaining between them. This CDR3 is built from 15 residues. Germline CDR1 is SEHNR and CDR2 is FQNEAQ (reference sequence). General study points: Matches to VDJdb favored anti-spike CD8 responses and missed private and CD4 specificities.

Sequencing input: whole blood. This sequence originates from an adult who was a healthcare worker with PCR-confirmed SARS-CoV-2 infection or an uninfected control (not recorded which). The chain recombines TRBV7-9 with TRBJ1-1; D unclear. The CDR3 coding sequence is TGTGCCAGCAGCTTAAGTGGAGAACTAAACACTGAAGCTTTCTTT. It codes for CASSLSGELNTEAFF.